One sample yielded the 30 T cell receptor beta chains listed below, sequenced in a study of identical twins. TCRdb re-called the 5' RACE reads with MiXCR, one entry per CDR3 protein. The sample yields approximately 410,000 distinct CDR3 sequences, about a fifth seen once. Sequenced material: naive T cells sorted from blood. The origin of the receptors is a man in his forties or fifties in good health.

This rearrangement joins TRBV20-1 to TRBJ2-7, with D possibly being TRBD2 (7 bases). V lost 5 bases, J lost 0 bases, and 17 bases lay in between. Per the germline V gene, CDR1 is DFQATT and CDR2 is SNEGSKA (reference sequence). The CDR3 length is 15 residues. In DNA, the CDR3 is TGCAGTGCTGCCCGAGGGGGGGCAGGCTCCTACGAGCAGTACTTC. Protein: CSAARGGAGSYEQYF.

The chain couples TRBV15 to TRBJ2-5, with D possibly being TRBD2 (7 bases). Trimming took 4 bases from V and 3 from J, leaving 12 bases between them. The CDR3 runs 14 residues. Germline lookup yields CDR1 LNHNV and CDR2 YYDKDF (reference sequence). CDR3 amino acids: CATSNLGGEETQYF. The CDR3 region has the DNA TGTGCCACCAGCAACCTAGGGGGGGAAGAGACCCAGTACTTC.

The chain joins TRBV27 to TRBJ1-1; tentatively, D is TRBD1 (6 bases). The CDR3 sequence is 14 residues long. Per germline, CDR1 MNHEY and CDR2 SMNVEV (reference sequence). V lost 9 bases, J lost 5 bases, and 19 bases lay in between. CDR3 sequence: CASIRTAIGTEAFF. The CDR3 nucleotides read TGTGCCAGTATAAGGACAGCTATAGGGACTGAAGCTTTCTTT.

This clonotype was detected only a few times. J is TRBJ2-5 and V is TRBV29-1, with 10 nucleotides matching TRBD2. CDR1 and CDR2 from the germline V gene are SQVTM and ANQGSEA. There are 15 residues in the CDR3. With 6 bases clipped from V and 1 base from J, the junction kept 8 bases outside the gene matches. The CDR3 region is CSVDPGTSAQETQYF. The CDR3 nucleotides are TGCAGCGTAGACCCTGGGACTAGCGCCCAAGAGACCCAGTACTTC.

This clonotype has more than one count but fewer than ten. The V call is TRBV20-1, the J call TRBJ2-5, with TRBD2 matching 9 bases. Germline V lookup: CDR1 DFQATT, CDR2 SNEGSKA (reference sequence). The CDR3 loop spans 15 amino acids. Trimming removed 3 bases from V and 3 bases from J; junction bases left unmatched: 8. The CDR3: CSASSSGSVEETQYF. CDR3 in DNA: TGCAGTGCTAGCAGTAGCGGGAGTGTCGAAGAGACCCAGTACTTC.

The V and J genes are TRBV28 and TRBJ2-3, with a possible D match to TRBD2 (6 bases). Per germline, CDR1 MDHEN and CDR2 SYDVKM. This CDR3 spans 15 amino acids. V dropped 3 bases and J dropped 10 bases, with 20 bases sitting between them. This CDR3 is CASSLSRGLTPSQYF. In DNA, the CDR3 is TGTGCCAGCAGTTTGTCTCGAGGACTAACCCCCTCGCAGTATTTT.

This clonotype was found many times. The gene calls are TRBV11-2 and TRBJ2-1, with D tentatively TRBD2 (6 bases). Trimming removed 0 bases from V and 4 bases from J, with 22 bases in between. Germline V CDR1 and CDR2: SGHAT, FQNNGV. The CDR3 runs 19 residues. Written as DNA, the CDR3 is TGTGCCAGCAGCTTAGACCCCCCCTACCGGAGGAGGGGTTACAATGAGCAGTTCTTC. Translating gives CASSLDPPYRRRGYNEQFF.

This clonotype has at least ten counts. This chain joins TRBV20-1 and TRBJ2-1; 10 bases align to TRBD2. Unmatched junction bases numbered 8, after V lost 5 bases and J lost 1 base. The V gene's germline CDR1 is DFQATT and CDR2 SNEGSKA (reference sequence). This CDR3 has 16 residues. DNA for the CDR3: TGCAGTGCTTTACAGCGGGGGGGTAGATCCTACAATGAGCAGTTCTTC. This codes for CSALQRGGRSYNEQFF.

In its sample, this clonotype was seen many times. The genes are TRBV18 and TRBJ1-1, with D uncertain. The germline V and J ends were trimmed by 1 base and 6 bases, with 6 bases remaining between them. This CDR3 comprises 12 residues. Per the germline V gene, CDR1 is KGHSH and CDR2 is LQKENI. The CDR3 sequence is CASSPRGPEAFF. CDR3 coding DNA: TGTGCCAGCTCACCACGGGGTCCTGAAGCTTTCTTT. The entire variable domain, with the rest obtained from reference TRBV18 and TRBJ1-1, is as follows: NAGVMQNPRHLVRRRGQEARLRCSPMKGHSHVYWYRQLPEEGLKFMVYLQKENIIDESGMPKERFSAEFPKEGPSILRIQQVVRGDSAAYFCASSPRGPEAFFGQGTRLTVV.

The rearrangement links TRBV12-3 or TRBV12-4 to TRBJ2-1; the D is unclear. The CDR3 consists of 10 residues. V was trimmed by 5 bases and J by 6 bases, leaving 2 bases between them. Here the CDR3 DNA reads TGTGCCAGCAGTATCAATGAGCAGTTCTTC. Amino acid sequence: CASSINEQFF.

Remarks on this clonotype: Possible read error: a much larger clone is one base away. This sequence joins TRBV20-1 and TRBJ1-1; the match to TRBD1 covers 7 bases. Per germline, CDR1 DFQATT and CDR2 SNEGSKA (reference sequence). This CDR3 spans 16 amino acids. V was pared by 4 bases and J by 6 bases, with 17 bases of the junction left unmatched. The CDR3 coding sequence is TGCAGTGCTAAAGTGACAGGGATTCGTATCAACTCTGAAGCTTTCTTT. It yields the protein CSAKVTGIRINSEAFF.

This clonotype was seen a few times. The chain couples TRBV6-1 to TRBJ1-6; a possible D gene is TRBD1 (5 bases). Trimming shortened V by 6 bases and J by 7 bases, and 16 bases separated the two germline ends. CDR3 length: 15 amino acids. Germline-derived CDR1 and CDR2 are MNHNS and SASEGT. In nucleotides, the CDR3 is TGTGCCAGCAGCCTGGACGGTGGGGGGAATTCACCCCTCCACTTT. Residues: CASSLDGGGNSPLHF.

Notes on this clonotype: One end of the junction does not line up with germline, which may come from a read error. V is TRBV7-9 and J is TRBJ1-1; D unclear. This CDR3 comprises 13 residues. Per germline, CDR1 SEHNR and CDR2 FQNEAQ (reference sequence). CDR3 sequence (DNA): TGTGCCAGCACCTTATATTTGGGGACTGAAGCTTTCTTT. As protein: CASTLYLGTEAFF.

The chain uses TRBV4-1 and TRBJ2-2; TRBD1 is a possible D gene (5 bases). V dropped 0 bases and J dropped 3 bases, with 14 bases sitting between them. CDR3 length: 17 residues. Germline V CDR1 and CDR2: MGHRA, YSYEKL. The CDR3, as DNA: TGCGCCAGCAGCCAAGATTACGAACAGGCGGACACCGGGGAGCTGTTTTTT. Its translation: CASSQDYEQADTGELFF.

This clonotype was observed many times. V and J are TRBV20-1 and TRBJ1-5, with D maybe TRBD1 (5 bases). V shed 5 bases and J shed 5 bases, with 16 bases lying between them. The CDR3 contains 14 residues. The V gene's germline CDR1 is DFQATT and CDR2 SNEGSKA (reference sequence). CDR3 nucleotides: TGCAGTGCTGTCACCAGGGACCTTTATCAGCCCCAGCATTTT. It specifies CSAVTRDLYQPQHF.

This clonotype was counted a few times. CDR3 amino acids: CASSLGGEGGTEAFF. The CDR3 bases are TGTGCCAGCAGCTTGGGGGGGGAGGGCGGCACTGAAGCTTTCTTT. The chain has TRBV13 and TRBJ1-1; tentatively, D is TRBD1 (5 bases). Looked up from germline, CDR1 is PRHDT and CDR2 is FYEKMQ (reference sequence). This CDR3 region has 15 residues. The V gene lost 3 bases and the J gene lost 4 bases, with 15 bases spanning the gap.

This chain connects TRBV10-3 to TRBJ2-2, with 13 nucleotides matching TRBD2. Per germline, CDR1 ENHRY and CDR2 SYGVKD. This CDR3 is 16 amino acids long. Trimming removed 5 bases from V and 6 bases from J; junction bases left unmatched: 6. The CDR3 spells CAISNSGLAGSGELFF. In DNA form, the CDR3 reads TGTGCCATCAGTAATTCGGGACTAGCGGGATCCGGGGAGCTGTTTTTT.

V usage is TRBV28 and J usage is TRBJ1-2, with 12 bases aligning to TRBD1. V dropped 5 bases and J dropped 4; count of bases not matched to a gene: 11. CDR3 size: 17 residues. The germline gives CDR1 MDHEN, CDR2 SYDVKM. CDR3 sequence (DNA): TGTGCCAGCAGTCCTAGCCCCGGGACAGGGGGCTTCTATGGCTACACCTTC. Translating gives CASSPSPGTGGFYGYTF.

The gene calls are TRBV24-1 and TRBJ2-7; perhaps TRBD2 as D (5 bases). The CDR3 is 13 residues long. Germline V gene lookup returns CDR1 KGHDR and CDR2 SFDVKD. Between the trimmed V and J ends, which lost 9 bases and 0 bases, there was a span of 11 bases. CDR3 loop: CATEGGYSYEQYF. The DNA for the CDR3 is TGTGCCACCGAAGGAGGTTACTCCTACGAGCAGTACTTC.

This clonotype was seen only a few times. The gene calls are TRBV20-1 and TRBJ2-1; 9 bases are a match to TRBD2. CDR3 length: 18 amino acids. Trimming at V came to 3 bases and at J to 0 bases, leaving 12 bases not matched to a gene. In germline, CDR1 is DFQATT, CDR2 SNEGSKA (reference sequence). Here the CDR3 reads CSASPSGNSLSSYNEQFF. The CDR3, as DNA: TGCAGTGCTAGTCCTAGCGGGAACTCCTTAAGCTCCTACAATGAGCAGTTCTTC.

The chain uses TRBV28 and TRBJ2-6, with D tentatively TRBD2 (5 bases). The CDR3 totals 16 residues. Germline V lookup: CDR1 MDHEN, CDR2 SYDVKM. The V and J ends lost 4 bases and 0 bases respectively, with 10 bases between them. The CDR3 sequence is CASSSARDSGANVLTF. CDR3 sequence (DNA): TGTGCCAGCAGTTCGGCCCGGGACTCTGGGGCCAACGTCCTGACTTTC.

This clonotype was seen many times. The V and J genes are TRBV9 and TRBJ1-5, with 7 bases matching TRBD1. V trimming: 2 bases; J trimming: 5 bases; junction bases outside the gene matches: 1. Germline V gives CDR1 SGDLS, CDR2 YYNGEE. CDR3 length: 13 residues. CDR3 nucleotide sequence: TGTGCCAGCAGCGTGACAGGGTATCAGCCCCAGCATTTT. Translation gives CASSVTGYQPQHF.

The rearrangement joins TRBV12-3 or TRBV12-4 to TRBJ1-1; 7 bases match TRBD1. The ends lost 7 bases at V and 2 bases at J; junction bases unmatched: 7. The CDR3 loop spans 14 amino acids. The CDR3 region has the DNA TGTGCCAGCATCCGGACAGGAGCAAACACTGAAGCTTTCTTT. Amino acid sequence: CASIRTGANTEAFF.

A few counts support this clonotype. The rearrangement joins TRBV11-2 to TRBJ2-1; no definite D call. This CDR3 has 17 residues. CDR1 and CDR2 (germline): SGHAT, FQNNGV. V gave up 4 bases and J gave up 0 bases, with 16 bases separating them. The CDR3 reads CASSSPGVPSSYNEQFF. In DNA form, the CDR3 reads TGTGCCAGCAGCTCCCCTGGTGTCCCGAGCTCCTACAATGAGCAGTTCTTC.

This chain uses TRBV20-1 with TRBJ2-5; D remains ambiguous. V dropped 3 bases and J dropped 7 bases, with 9 bases sitting between them. The CDR3 totals 11 residues. Germline V CDR1 and CDR2: DFQATT, SNEGSKA (reference sequence). CDR3 loop: CSARRSRTQYF. For the CDR3, the DNA is TGCAGTGCTAGGCGTTCACGGACCCAGTACTTC.

This clonotype was counted many times. The J gene is TRBJ1-2, the V gene TRBV5-1, with D uncertain. From germline, CDR1 is SGHRS and CDR2 YFSETQ. Between the trimmed V and J ends, which lost 0 bases and 6 bases, there was a span of 6 bases. This CDR3 has 12 amino acids. CDR3 DNA sequence: TGCGCCAGCAGCTTGGCCGGGGATGGCTACACCTTC. It yields the protein CASSLAGDGYTF.

The J gene is TRBJ2-1, the V gene TRBV20-1; D is unresolved. Germline V gives CDR1 DFQATT, CDR2 SNEGSKA (reference sequence). V was shortened by 0 bases and J by 0 bases, with 12 bases between the two germline ends. The CDR3 runs to 16 residues. CDR3: CSARDRNAPSYNEQFF. Here the CDR3 DNA reads TGCAGTGCTAGAGATCGCAACGCTCCCTCCTACAATGAGCAGTTCTTC.

This clonotype was recorded many times. The rearrangement joins TRBV27 to TRBJ2-7; tentative D call: TRBD1 (5 bases). The CDR3 length is 14 residues. Trimming cost V 5 bases and J 2 bases, with 13 bases left between them. The germline CDR1 and CDR2 sequences are MNHEY and SMNVEV (reference sequence). This chain's CDR3 is CASSPYGQTYEQYF. The CDR3 DNA is TGTGCCAGCAGTCCTTACGGACAAACCTACGAGCAGTACTTC.

This clonotype showed up just a few times. This sequence joins TRBV7-9 and TRBJ1-4; D may be TRBD1 (5 bases). Germline lookup yields CDR1 SEHNR and CDR2 FQNEAQ (reference sequence). CDR3 size: 15 residues. V shed 4 bases and J shed 4 bases, with 13 bases lying between them. CDR3 region: CASSSWGFGNEKLFF. CDR3 bases: TGTGCCAGCAGCTCATGGGGGTTTGGTAATGAAAAACTGTTTTTT. Looking up the rest from reference TRBV7-9 and TRBJ1-4 gives the full variable domain: DTGVSQNPRHKITKRGQNVTFRCDPISEHNRLYWYRQTLGQGPEFLTYFQNEAQLEKSRLLSDRFSAERPKGSFSTLEIQRTEQGDSAMYLCASSSWGFGNEKLFFGSGTQLSVL.

This clonotype was seen more than once but under ten times. This chain links TRBV29-1 with TRBJ2-1; 11 bases are shared with TRBD2. Looked up from germline, CDR1 is SQVTM and CDR2 is ANQGSEA. J gave up 1 base and V 5 bases, and 4 bases lay outside the gene matches. This CDR3 has 15 residues. The CDR3 spells CSVSGTSGSYNEQFF. The DNA for the CDR3 is TGCAGCGTTTCCGGGACTAGCGGATCCTACAATGAGCAGTTCTTC.